A selection of T cell receptor beta chains follows, all from one sample in a study of regulatory T cells in long-lasting Graves disease. TCRdb used MiXCR to reprocess the multiplex PCR reads, holding one entry per CDR3 protein. The profile shows over 400,000 distinct CDR3 sequences, about 15% of them singletons. These same records also appear under a second study, on T cells in Graves' hyperthyroidism and ophthalmopathy.

Material: peripheral blood mononuclear cells (PBMCs), obtained at new diagnosis, from a patient treated with antithyroid drugs. Receptors originate from a woman aged 45-65 years with Graves disease. Both conserved end residues are part of each CDR3. A D gene is named only where the DNA matches it firmly. Clone size is stated in some rows and not others, as once, few, many or a class when expanded.

TRBJ2-5 many NA TRBV28 TGTGCCAGCAGTTCCCCGTACGAGCAAGAGACCCAGTACTTC CASSSPYEQETQYF
TRBJ2-2 NA NA TRBV9 TGTGCCAGCAGCGTAGGTTGGTCAGGGTGGACCGGGGAGCTGTTTTTT CASSVGWSGWTGELFF
TRBJ2-7 few TRBD1 TRBV7-2 TGTGCCAGCAGCTTTATAAGGACAGGGGCGAACGAGCAGTACTTC CASSFIRTGANEQYF
TRBJ2-3 many NA TRBV10-3 TGTGCCATCAGTGAGGGGCAGGGGAACACAGATACGCAGTATTTT CAISEGQGNTDTQYF
TRBJ1-5 many NA TRBV2 TGTGCCAGCAGTGAAGAGACTGTAGGGGATATCAATCAGCCCCAGCATTTT CASSEETVGDINQPQHF
TRBJ2-1 NA TRBD2 TRBV24-1 TGTGCCACCAGTGACTCTAGCGGGATGACCACCTACAATGAGCAGTTCTTC CATSDSSGMTTYNEQFF
TRBJ1-1 NA NA TRBV12-3/TRBV12-4 TGTGCCAGCAGTCCGACAGTGGACACTGAAGCTTTCTTT CASSPTVDTEAFF
TRBJ2-1 many NA TRBV2 TGTGCCAGCAGAGACTACGGACAGAACAATGAGCAGTTCTTC CASRDYGQNNEQFF
TRBJ1-1 NA TRBD1 TRBV7-9 TGTGCCAGCAGCCGCACAGGGGGCATGGAGAACACTGAAGCTTTCTTT CASSRTGGMENTEAFF
TRBJ2-1 few TRBD2 TRBV7-9 TGTGCCAGCAGCTTGAAACGCGGGACTAGCGGGATGAACAATGAGCAGTTCTTC CASSLKRGTSGMNNEQFF
TRBJ2-1 NA TRBD2 TRBV9 TGTGCCAGCAGCGGGACTAGCGGGGGAAGCTCCTACAATGAGCAGTTCTTC CASSGTSGGSSYNEQFF